One sample yielded the 15 T cell receptor beta chains listed below, sequenced in a study of blood T cell repertoires in COVID-19. The data were produced by immunoSEQ multiplex PCR, yet TCRdb's version contains in-frame clones alone and is incomplete. This table has nearly 45,000 clones, approximately 86% appearing once. The sequenced material came from peripheral blood. These receptors all come from a woman older than 75 with acute or convalescent COVID-19.

The chain joins TRBV5-6 to TRBJ1-5, with 10 positions matching TRBD1. The CDR3 sequence is 16 residues long. CDR1 is SGHDT, CDR2 YYEEEE, per germline. The junction had 9 bases not matched to a gene; V was cut back by 0 bases and J by 9 bases. The CDR3 sequence is CASSLAGQGSAWPQHF. The CDR3 DNA is TGTGCCAGCAGCTTGGCGGGACAGGGGTCCGCGTGGCCCCAGCATTTT.

Only one count was recorded for this clone. This rearrangement joins TRBV5-1 to TRBJ1-2; TRBD1 might be the D (5 bases). The CDR3 has 15 residues. CDR1 and CDR2 from the germline V gene are SGHRS and YFSETQ. The V end lost 4 bases, the J end lost 3 bases, and 16 bases lay between the germline ends. The CDR3, as DNA: TGCGCCAGCAGCCCATCGGGGGAGTTGGACTATGGCTACACCTTC. Its protein product is CASSPSGELDYGYTF.

A word on this clone: The junction differs from germline at one of its ends, possibly a read error. The chain uses TRBV7-8 and TRBJ2-1, with TRBD2 identical over 10 bases. The germline gives CDR1 SGHVS, CDR2 FQNEAQ. The CDR3 sequence is 16 residues long. The CDR3 DNA reads as TGTGCCAGCAGTTTTCAGCGGGAGGGCCGGTACAGTGAGCAGTTCTTC. Its protein product is CASSFQREGRYSEQFF. The full variable domain, completed using reference TRBV7-8 and TRBJ2-1, is GAGVSQSPRYKVAKRGQDVALRCDPISGHVSLFWYQQALGQGPEFLTYFQNEAQLDKSGLPSDRFFAERPEGSVSTLKIQRTQQEDSAVYLCASSFQREGRYSEQFFGPGTRLTVL.

V gene TRBV6-1 combines with J gene TRBJ2-1, with 8 bases fitting TRBD2. The CDR3 runs to 16 residues. Germline CDR1 MNHNS, CDR2 SASEGT. V lost 0 bases to trimming and J lost 9 bases; unmatched junction nucleotides: 10. CDR3 bases: TGTGCCAGCAGTGAAGCGATGGGGAGCGGGAGCTTTGAGCAGTTCTTC. Translated, it gives CASSEAMGSGSFEQFF.

J is TRBJ2-3 and V is TRBV7-9, with 14 bases identical to TRBD2. This CDR3 region has 19 residues. CDR1 SEHNR and CDR2 FQNEAQ come from the germline V gene (reference sequence). After removal of 3 bases from V and 1 base from J, the junction contained 9 bases not matched to a gene. CDR3 amino acids: CASSFTTSGRAWGTDTQYF. The CDR3 nucleotides read TGTGCCAGCAGCTTCACGACTAGCGGGAGGGCGTGGGGCACAGATACGCAGTATTTT.

The chain couples TRBV15 to TRBJ2-7, with TRBD1 matching 10 bases. V trimming: 0 bases; J trimming: 5 bases; junction bases outside the gene matches: 10. Germline V gene data show CDR1 as LNHNV and CDR2 as YYDKDF (reference sequence). The CDR3 sequence is 17 residues long. CDR3 residues: CATSRDPTGTGDDEQYF. CDR3 coding DNA: TGTGCCACCAGCAGAGACCCGACCGGGACAGGGGACGACGAGCAGTACTTC.

The chain couples TRBV5-1 to TRBJ2-7; 15 nucleotides match TRBD2. The CDR3 is 19 amino acids. The germline CDR1 and CDR2 sequences are SGHRS and YFSETQ. V dropped 3 bases and J dropped 6; count of bases not matched to a gene: 16. The CDR3 region is CASSSGLAGGTFSLGEQYF. CDR3 bases: TGCGCCAGCAGCTCGGGACTAGCGGGAGGAACTTTCTCCCTGGGCGAGCAGTACTTC.

The chain recombines TRBV19 with TRBJ2-3; a possible D gene is TRBD2 (6 bases). CDR1 is LNHDA and CDR2 is SQIVND in the germline V gene (reference sequence). CDR3 length equals 14 residues. The V end lost 7 bases, the J end lost 2 bases, and 13 bases lay between the germline ends. In DNA, the CDR3 is TGTGCCAGTATTAGCGGCAGGGCCACAGATACGCAGTATTTT. Protein sequence: CASISGRATDTQYF.

V gene TRBV27 combines with J gene TRBJ2-7; D perhaps matches TRBD1 (6 bases). Germline-derived CDR1 and CDR2 are MNHEY and SMNVEV (reference sequence). The CDR3 covers 16 residues. The V gene lost 2 bases and the J gene lost 2 bases, with 16 bases spanning the gap. The DNA of the CDR3 is TGTGCCAGCAGTTTACTGTCGAGGACAGCGCCCTACGAGCAGTACTTC. It yields the protein CASSLLSRTAPYEQYF.

The J gene is TRBJ2-5, the V gene TRBV27, with 7 bases identical to TRBD1. Germline V CDR1 and CDR2: MNHEY, SMNVEV (reference sequence). CDR3 length: 14 amino acids. V shed 4 bases, J shed 2 bases, and the junction held 4 bases outside the gene matches. For the CDR3, the DNA is TGTGCCAGCAGTTCATTACAGGGGCAAGAGACCCAGTACTTC. It translates to CASSSLQGQETQYF.

The chain links TRBV28 to TRBJ2-1, with 7 positions matching TRBD1. Germline V gene sequence: CDR1 MDHEN, CDR2 SYDVKM. With 3 bases clipped from V and 6 bases from J, the junction kept 2 bases outside the gene matches. The CDR3 is 13 amino acids. CDR3 nucleotide sequence: TGTGCCAGCAGTTTCCCAGGGGGCAATGAGCAGTTCTTC. This gives the protein CASSFPGGNEQFF.

The V gene is TRBV7-9, the J gene TRBJ2-5, with D possibly being TRBD2 (6 bases). The germline V gene has CDR1 SEHNR and CDR2 FQNEAQ (reference sequence). There are 12 residues in the CDR3. The V gene lost 4 bases and the J gene lost 4 bases, with 7 bases spanning the gap. CDR3 sequence: CASSYGGETQYF. CDR3 DNA: TGTGCCAGCAGCTACGGGGGAGAGACCCAGTACTTC.

The J gene is TRBJ2-5, the V gene TRBV9, with a tentative D call TRBD2 (5 bases). V lost 5 bases and J 5 bases, leaving 16 bases between the germline ends. This CDR3 has 14 residues. Germline values: CDR1 SGDLS, CDR2 YYNGEE. The CDR3 DNA is TGTGCCAGCAGGTCGGGGAGCGCTTCGGAGACCCAGTACTTC. Translation: CASRSGSASETQYF.

J is TRBJ1-1 and V is TRBV6-5, with 7 bases lining up with TRBD1. V lost 8 bases and J lost 1; bases outside the gene matches: 4. This CDR3 is 13 amino acids long. Germline CDR1 reads MNHEY; CDR2 reads SVGAGI. The CDR3 region is CASPGQPNTEAFF. Written as DNA, the CDR3 is TGTGCCAGCCCGGGACAGCCGAACACTGAAGCTTTCTTT.

This sequence joins TRBV7-8 and TRBJ2-1, with 16 bases fitting TRBD2. Germline V gene lookup returns CDR1 SGHVS and CDR2 FQNEAQ. Trimming removed 4 bases from V and 9 bases from J; junction bases left unmatched: 6. The CDR3 extends over 16 amino acids. The CDR3 DNA reads TGTGCCAGCAGCTCCGGGACTAGCGGGAGGGCCCCTGAGCAGTTCTTC. Translated, it gives CASSSGTSGRAPEQFF.